This TCR beta chain is drawn from a study of blood T cell repertoires in COVID-19. Study-wide background: Samples representing acute and convalescent COVID-19 were sourced from the United States, Italy and Spain. Sample material is recorded as cDNA or gDNA derived from T cells, B-cell-depleted T cells, or PBMCs.

Methods used by the authors: Cell counts per sample came from amplifying reference gene primers. Libraries were prepared by immunoSEQ multiplex PCR; TCRdb keeps only in-frame clonotypes and omits some of them. V, J and clone size were drawn from that table, and D and trimming were deduced from the DNA. The sample lists fewer than 75,000 clones; around 87% were seen once. This clonotype originated in a man aged 55 to 70 with active or convalescent COVID-19. The source material was peripheral blood.

Written as DNA, the CDR3 is TGTGCCACCAGCAGAGATCAAAACAGCAGGAGCAATCAGCCCCAGCATTTT. The encoded protein is CATSRDQNSRSNQPQHF. V and J are TRBV15 and TRBJ1-5; D not certain. CDR3 length: 17 amino acids. Germline V lookup: CDR1 LNHNV, CDR2 YYDKDF (reference sequence). Trimming stripped 0 bases from V and 1 base from J, with 13 bases between.